A single TCR beta chain is shown here with its context. This record comes from a study of blood T cell repertoires in COVID-19. Overall study: Samples of COVID-19 (acute and convalescent) were obtained from the United States, Italy and Spain. T cells, B-cell-depleted T cells, or PBMCs provided the cDNA or gDNA that served as material.

Seattle cases were enrolled at active infection and followed longitudinally. Authors' methods: How many nucleated cells were present was estimated from reference gene primer amplification. The assay was immunoSEQ multiplex PCR, and TCRdb's table has in-frame clones only and misses some. The V and J calls and clone size come from that table; D and trimming were worked out from the DNA. Of 140,000 to 150,000 clones in the sample, 75% to 90% were seen once. CDR3 length: 14 residues. Germline V gene lookup returns CDR1 SGHDN and CDR2 FVKESK. V was pared by 0 bases and J by 10 bases, with 13 bases between.

The clonotype comes from a man in his late teens or twenties with COVID-19, enrolled during active disease. The chain couples TRBV14 to TRBJ2-1; D uncertain. The specimen sequenced was peripheral blood. In DNA, the CDR3 is TGTGCCAGCAGCCAAGATTTGGGCATCCGAGAGCAGTTCTTC. It codes for CASSQDLGIREQFF. Complete variable domain (other parts from reference TRBV14 and TRBJ2-1): EAGVTQFPSHSVIEKGQTVTLRCDPISGHDNLYWYRRVMGKEIKFLLHFVKESKQDESGMPNNRFLAERTGGTYSTLKVQPAELEDSGVYFCASSQDLGIREQFFGPGTRLTVL.